What follows is one TCR beta chain and its context. The antigen remains undetermined. This record comes from a study of blood T cells in healthy people across ages. Study-level findings and limits: Per million T cells, the diversity of TCR beta decreased roughly linearly as age advanced. Donors of long life had a larger count of naive CD4+ cells and greater diversity than aged donors.

Deletions cut 5 bases from V and 4 bases from J, with 14 bases between. The CDR3 has 14 amino acids. CDR1 LGHNA and CDR2 YSLEER come from the germline V gene. The authors ran a second PCR of 7 to 11 cycles using a sample-barcoded 5' primer and a J-beta primer mix. TCRdb independently ran MiXCR on the 5' RACE reads; one entry per CDR3 protein. The repertoire holds approximately 800,000 distinct CDR3 sequences, 62% seen once, with 25% to 35% in the top ten. This TCR came from a man younger than 40 in good health. Sequenced sample: blood. The genes are TRBV4-3 and TRBJ1-1, with D unclear. The CDR3 bases are TGCGCCAGCAGCGGAGTCGGGTCCGGCACTGAAGCTTTCTTT. Protein product: CASSGVGSGTEAFF.